This entry lists 17 T cell receptor beta chains sequenced from one sample in a study of glioma-infiltrating T cells. TCR alpha and beta CDR3 regions were amplified from RNA using iRepertoire nested multiplex PCR. MiXCR was run by TCRdb on the multiplex PCR reads, yielding one entry per CDR3 protein. The table records about 130,000 distinct CDR3 sequences, roughly 23% of them present only once. Sequencing was done on a sample of glioma tissue, nonneoplastic brain tissue, or PBMCs (not recorded which). The receptors originated from a human donor with low-grade glioma or glioblastoma, undergoing nonglioma brain surgery, or in good health (not recorded which).

This clonotype has a count of ten or more. This chain connects TRBV7-3 to TRBJ2-1, with 13 bases lining up with TRBD2. V gave up 5 bases and J gave up 4 bases; unmatched junction bases: 5. Germline V CDR1 and CDR2: SGHTA, FQGTGA. The CDR3 totals 16 residues. DNA of the CDR3: TGTGCCAGCAGCGTGTGGGGACTAGCGGGGTACAATGAGCAGTTCTTC. Amino acids: CASSVWGLAGYNEQFF.

This clonotype was counted a few times. A single base separates this from a much larger clone, so it may be a read error. The chain has TRBV27 and TRBJ1-2; no definite D call. The CDR3 sequence is 14 residues long. Germline V gene data show CDR1 as MNHEY and CDR2 as SMNVEV (reference sequence). CDR3 in DNA: TGTTCCAGCAGTTTGGCACCGGGAAACTATGGCTACACCTTC. Amino acids: CSSSLAPGNYGYTF.

The sample holds a few counts of this clonotype. The J gene is TRBJ2-7, the V gene TRBV11-2; D might be TRBD1 (5 bases). Germline CDR1 reads SGHAT; CDR2 reads FQNNGV. V was pared by 0 bases and J by 2 bases, with 11 bases between. The CDR3 totals 15 residues. In DNA, the CDR3 is TGTGCCAGCAGCTTAGAGAGCTCAGGGACCTACGAGCAGTACTTC. This translates into CASSLESSGTYEQYF. Drawing the rest from reference TRBV11-2 and TRBJ2-7, the complete variable domain is EAGVAQSPRYKIIEKRQSVAFWCNPISGHATLYWYQQILGQGPKLLIQFQNNGVVDDSQLPKDRFSAERLKGVDSTLKIQPAKLEDSAVYLCASSLESSGTYEQYFGPGTRLTVT.

This clonotype was seen at least ten times. The chain joins TRBV20-1 to TRBJ2-5; D is possibly TRBD1 or TRBD2 (5 bases each). CDR3 length: 15 amino acids. Trimming left V 6 bases short and J 1 base short, with 18 bases between. The germline CDR1 and CDR2 sequences are DFQATT and SNEGSKA (reference sequence). The CDR3 DNA reads TGCAGTGCGACCCATATAGGGGACGGCCAAGAGACCCAGTACTTC. This codes for CSATHIGDGQETQYF.

This clonotype was detected ten times or more. One end of the junction does not line up with germline, which may come from a read error. The CDR3 sequence is CSPSGRGNEQFF. The CDR3, as DNA: TGCAGTCCTAGCGGGAGGGGGAATGAGCAGTTCTTC. J is TRBJ2-1 and V is TRBV20-1, with TRBD2 matching 12 bases. This CDR3 comprises 12 residues. The germline V gene has CDR1 DFQATT and CDR2 SNEGSKA (reference sequence).

This clonotype turned up a few times. A much larger clone is a single base away; this may be a read error. The genes are TRBV28 and TRBJ2-5; 7 bases are a match to TRBD2. CDR3 length: 13 residues. Unmatched junction bases numbered 7, after V lost 5 bases and J lost 7 bases. Germline-derived CDR1 and CDR2 are MDHEN and SYDVKM. The CDR3 coding sequence is TGTGCCAGCAGTCCCCCGGGGAGGGGGACCCAGTACTTC. This translates into CASSPPGRGTQYF.

This clonotype was recorded many times. The rearrangement links TRBV28 to TRBJ1-1; possible D gene TRBD1, 5 bases. The germline V gene has CDR1 MDHEN and CDR2 SYDVKM. Trimming left V 6 bases short and J 8 bases short, with 13 bases between. CDR3 length: 12 residues. This CDR3 is CASRATTAEAFF. CDR3 bases: TGTGCCAGCAGGGCTACGACAGCCGAAGCTTTCTTT.

This clonotype was detected ten times or more. This rearrangement joins TRBV7-2 to TRBJ2-1; 13 nucleotides match TRBD2. CDR1 and CDR2 from the germline V gene are SGHTA and FQGNSA. The CDR3 length is 15 residues. V trimming: 5 bases; J trimming: 6 bases; junction bases outside the gene matches: 4. Written as DNA, the CDR3 is TGTGCCAGCAGCCATAGACTAGCGGGAGGCAATGAGCAGTTCTTC. This gives the protein CASSHRLAGGNEQFF.

This clonotype was counted many times. The J gene is TRBJ2-7, the V gene TRBV20-1; 13 bases are shared with TRBD2. The V and J ends lost 5 bases and 3 bases, in that order; junction bases with no gene match: 7. Germline V gene lookup returns CDR1 DFQATT and CDR2 SNEGSKA (reference sequence). This CDR3 is built from 15 residues. As DNA, the CDR3 is TGCAGTGCTGCTCCCGGGACTAGCGGGAACTACGAGCAGTACTTC. It is translated as CSAAPGTSGNYEQYF.

Worth noting for this clonotype: A much larger clone differs from this one at a single base, so this may be a read error. The J gene is TRBJ2-7, the V gene TRBV29-1; the match to TRBD2 covers 7 bases. CDR3 length: 12 amino acids. Germline V gene data show CDR1 as SQVTM and CDR2 as ANQGSEA. The DNA of the CDR3 is TGCAGCGTTGAAACTAGCGACTACGAGCGGTACTTC. Translation gives CSVETSDYERYF.

This clonotype turned up a few times. Given a much more abundant clone one base away, this may be a read error. V gene TRBV20-1 combines with J gene TRBJ1-2, with 9 nucleotides matching TRBD1. The CDR3 has 18 amino acids. From germline, CDR1 is DFQATT and CDR2 SNEGSKA (reference sequence). With V trimmed by 4 bases and J by 4 bases, 19 bases remained unmatched. CDR3 sequence (DNA): TGCAGTGCTATTCCCTTAGTGGGACAGGGACAAATTAGCTATGGCTACACCTTC. It codes for CSAIPLVGQGQISYGYTF.

This clonotype was seen at least ten times. V gene TRBV28 combines with J gene TRBJ2-1; 7 bases fit TRBD1. There are 14 residues in the CDR3. V was pared by 6 bases and J by 6 bases, with 8 bases of the junction left unmatched. CDR1 is MDHEN, CDR2 SYDVKM, per germline. The chain's CDR3 is CASSPLTGLNEQFF. CDR3 DNA sequence: TGTGCCAGCAGCCCGTTGACAGGGCTCAATGAGCAGTTCTTC.

This clonotype was counted ten times or more. The chain links TRBV7-3 to TRBJ2-5; 9 bases match TRBD1. Germline lookup yields CDR1 SGHTA and CDR2 FQGTGA. The CDR3 has 13 residues. Trimming took 5 bases from V and 5 from J; bases not matched to a gene: 3. The CDR3 DNA reads as TGTGCCAGCAGCCGGGACAGGGAGGAGACCCAGTACTTC. Its translation: CASSRDREETQYF.

This clonotype was seen ten or more times. The chain combines TRBV6-6 with TRBJ2-3; D not certain. The CDR3 is made up of 14 amino acids. Trimming took 4 bases from V and 4 from J, leaving 12 bases between them. Germline loops: CDR1 MNHNY, CDR2 SVGAGI (reference sequence). The CDR3 DNA is TGTGCCAGCAGTTCCTCGCCTCGGCCAGATACGCAGTATTTT. Protein sequence: CASSSSPRPDTQYF.

This rearrangement joins TRBV5-4 to TRBJ2-7; possible D gene TRBD1, 6 bases. Trimming took off 4 bases at V and 5 bases at J, with 10 bases between the two ends. This CDR3 is 12 amino acids long. Germline CDR1 and CDR2: SGHNT and YYREEE (reference sequence). The CDR3 bases are TGTGCCAGCAGCCTGGACAGCCACGAGCAGTACTTC. This encodes CASSLDSHEQYF.

There are many counts of this clonotype. The rearrangement uses TRBV20-1 and TRBJ1-5; D call uncertain. Germline CDR1 and CDR2: DFQATT and SNEGSKA (reference sequence). V dropped 6 bases and J dropped 0 bases, with 18 bases sitting between them. CDR3 length equals 16 residues. The DNA of the CDR3 is TGCAGTGCCAAGAACGGTGGTAAAAATAGCAATCAGCCCCAGCATTTT. Translated: CSAKNGGKNSNQPQHF.

This clonotype was recorded at least ten times. The chain recombines TRBV6-2 or TRBV6-3 with TRBJ2-7; D unresolved. V lost 6 bases and J lost 4, with 7 bases in between. The germline gives CDR1 MNHEY, CDR2 SVGEGT. The CDR3 loop spans 11 amino acids. The CDR3 region is CASSPAYEQYF. The CDR3 nucleotides read TGTGCCAGCAGCCCAGCTTACGAGCAGTACTTC.